The clone carrying this T cell receptor (beta chain) was recorded a few times. What it binds is unknown. Treatment defined: treatment-naive control, cytoreductive nephrectomy. Control tumor donors were a few females and roughly ten males, median age approximately 58 years. This entry is derived from a study of radiation and T cells in renal cell carcinoma. The study, taken as a whole, reports: Dominant CDR3 motifs occupied more repertoire in irradiated than control tumors. Sampling covered only about 0.96 g of each tumor.

V lost 2 bases and J 6 bases, leaving 13 bases between the germline ends. CDR3 length: 15 residues. The V gene's germline CDR1 is SGHTA and CDR2 FQGNSA. Some clones are missing from TCRdb's copy, which holds only in-frame ones; the method was immunoSEQ multiplex PCR. Of 15,000 or so clones in the sample, 62% were seen once. J is TRBJ2-2 and V is TRBV7-2, with D hard to call. Sequencing used tumor tissue, obtained from a patient whose treatment was nephrectomy without radiotherapy. The TCR comes from a man between 60 and 75 years old with renal cell carcinoma. The CDR3 DNA is TGTGCCAGCAGCTTACGGATCTCGGAAGCCGGGGAGCTGTTTTTT. Protein: CASSLRISEAGELFF.